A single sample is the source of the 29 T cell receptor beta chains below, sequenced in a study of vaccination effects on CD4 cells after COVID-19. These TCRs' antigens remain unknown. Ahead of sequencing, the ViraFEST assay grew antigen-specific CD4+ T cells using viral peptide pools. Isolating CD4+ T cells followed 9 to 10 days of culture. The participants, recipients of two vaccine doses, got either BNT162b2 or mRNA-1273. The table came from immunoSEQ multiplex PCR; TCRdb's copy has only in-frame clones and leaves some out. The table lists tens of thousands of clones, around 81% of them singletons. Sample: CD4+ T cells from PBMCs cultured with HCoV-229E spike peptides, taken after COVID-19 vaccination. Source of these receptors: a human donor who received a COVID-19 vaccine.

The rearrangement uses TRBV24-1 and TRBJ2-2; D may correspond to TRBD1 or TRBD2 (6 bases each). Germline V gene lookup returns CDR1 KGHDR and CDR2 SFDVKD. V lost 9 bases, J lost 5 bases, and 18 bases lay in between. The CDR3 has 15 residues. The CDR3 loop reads CATPRRGVKTGELFF. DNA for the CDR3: TGTGCCACCCCGAGAAGGGGGGTAAAAACCGGGGAGCTGTTTTTT.

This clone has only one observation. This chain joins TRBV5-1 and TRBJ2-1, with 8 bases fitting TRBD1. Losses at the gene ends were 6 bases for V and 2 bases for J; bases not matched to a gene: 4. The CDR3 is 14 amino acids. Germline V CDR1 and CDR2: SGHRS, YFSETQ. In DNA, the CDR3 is TGCGCCAGCAACCCAGGGGGCCCCTACAATGAGCAGTTCTTC. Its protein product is CASNPGGPYNEQFF.

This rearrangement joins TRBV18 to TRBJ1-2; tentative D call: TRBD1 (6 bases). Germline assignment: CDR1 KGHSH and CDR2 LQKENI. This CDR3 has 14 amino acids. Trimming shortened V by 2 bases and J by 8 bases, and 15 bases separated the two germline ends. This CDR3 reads CASSPSDSPGGYTF. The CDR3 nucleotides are TGTGCCAGCTCACCATCGGACAGCCCGGGGGGCTACACCTTC.

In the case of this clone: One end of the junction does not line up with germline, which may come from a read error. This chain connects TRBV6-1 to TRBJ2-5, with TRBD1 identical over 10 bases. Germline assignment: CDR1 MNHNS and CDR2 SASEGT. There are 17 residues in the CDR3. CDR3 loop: CASREDRGRNKRETQYF. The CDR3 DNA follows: TGTGCCAGCAGAGAAGACAGGGGGCGAAATAAGCGAGAGACCCAGTACTTC.

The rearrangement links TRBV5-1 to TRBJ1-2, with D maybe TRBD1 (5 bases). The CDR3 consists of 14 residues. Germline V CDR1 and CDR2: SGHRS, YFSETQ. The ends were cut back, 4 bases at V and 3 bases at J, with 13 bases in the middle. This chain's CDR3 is CASSREGSDYGYTF. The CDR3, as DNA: TGCGCCAGCAGCCGGGAGGGGTCCGACTATGGCTACACCTTC.

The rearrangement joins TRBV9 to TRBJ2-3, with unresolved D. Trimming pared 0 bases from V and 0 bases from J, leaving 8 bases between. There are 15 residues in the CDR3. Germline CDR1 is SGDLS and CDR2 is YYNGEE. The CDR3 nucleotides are TGTGCCAGCAGCGTAGAGGTCCTTAGCACAGATACGCAGTATTTT. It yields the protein CASSVEVLSTDTQYF.

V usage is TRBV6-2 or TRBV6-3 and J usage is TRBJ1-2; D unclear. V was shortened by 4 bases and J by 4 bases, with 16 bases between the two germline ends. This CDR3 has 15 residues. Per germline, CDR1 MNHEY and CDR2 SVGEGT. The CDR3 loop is CASSSPGEPFYGYTF. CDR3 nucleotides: TGTGCCAGCAGTTCGCCAGGCGAACCCTTCTATGGCTACACCTTC.

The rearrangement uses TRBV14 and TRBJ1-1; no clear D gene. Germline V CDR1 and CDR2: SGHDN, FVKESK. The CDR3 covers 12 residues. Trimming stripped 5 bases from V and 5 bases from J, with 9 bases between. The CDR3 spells CASSWIGTEAFF. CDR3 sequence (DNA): TGTGCCAGCAGCTGGATCGGGACTGAAGCTTTCTTT.

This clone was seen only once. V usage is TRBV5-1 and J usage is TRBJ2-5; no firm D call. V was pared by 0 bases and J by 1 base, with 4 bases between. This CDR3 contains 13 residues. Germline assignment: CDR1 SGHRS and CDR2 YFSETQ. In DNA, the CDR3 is TGCGCCAGCAGCTTGGTGGTCCAAGAGACCCAGTACTTC. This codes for CASSLVVQETQYF.

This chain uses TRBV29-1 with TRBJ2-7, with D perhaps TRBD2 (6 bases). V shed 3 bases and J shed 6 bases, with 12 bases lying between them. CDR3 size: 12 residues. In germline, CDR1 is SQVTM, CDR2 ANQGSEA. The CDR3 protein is CSVDPGVGEQYV. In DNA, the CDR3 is TGCAGCGTTGACCCGGGGGTGGGCGAGCAGTACGTC.

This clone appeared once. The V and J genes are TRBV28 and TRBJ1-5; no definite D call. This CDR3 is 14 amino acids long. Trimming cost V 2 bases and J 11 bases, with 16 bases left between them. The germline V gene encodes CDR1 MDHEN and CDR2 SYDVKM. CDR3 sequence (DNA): TGTGCCAGCAGTTTAAGCAGAACTTTGGTGGCCCAGCATTTT. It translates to CASSLSRTLVAQHF.

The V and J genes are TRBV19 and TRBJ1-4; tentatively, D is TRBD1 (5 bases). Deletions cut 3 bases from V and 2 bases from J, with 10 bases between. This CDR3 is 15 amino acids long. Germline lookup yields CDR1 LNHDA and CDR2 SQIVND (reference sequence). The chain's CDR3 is CASSILGGTNEKLFF. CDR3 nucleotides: TGTGCCAGTAGTATCCTTGGGGGGACTAATGAAAAACTGTTTTTT.

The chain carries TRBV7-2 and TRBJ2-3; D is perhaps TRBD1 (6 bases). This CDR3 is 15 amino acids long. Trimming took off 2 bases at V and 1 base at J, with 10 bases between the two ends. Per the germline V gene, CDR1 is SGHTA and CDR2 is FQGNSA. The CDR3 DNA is TGTGCCAGCAGCTTACAGGGGAGCGGCACAGATACGCAGTATTTT. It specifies CASSLQGSGTDTQYF.

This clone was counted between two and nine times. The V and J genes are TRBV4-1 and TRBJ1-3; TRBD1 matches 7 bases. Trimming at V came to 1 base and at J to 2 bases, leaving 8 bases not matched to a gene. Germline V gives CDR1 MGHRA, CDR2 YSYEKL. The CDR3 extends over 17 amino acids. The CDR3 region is CASSQANLGTAGNTIYF. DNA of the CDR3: TGCGCCAGCAGCCAAGCGAATCTCGGGACAGCTGGAAACACCATATATTTT.

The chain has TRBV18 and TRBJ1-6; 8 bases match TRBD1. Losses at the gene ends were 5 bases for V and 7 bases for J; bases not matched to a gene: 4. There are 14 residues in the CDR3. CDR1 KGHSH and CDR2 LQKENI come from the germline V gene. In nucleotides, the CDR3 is TGTGCCAGCTCAAAAGGGACAGGCAATTCACCCCTCCACTTT. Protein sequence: CASSKGTGNSPLHF.

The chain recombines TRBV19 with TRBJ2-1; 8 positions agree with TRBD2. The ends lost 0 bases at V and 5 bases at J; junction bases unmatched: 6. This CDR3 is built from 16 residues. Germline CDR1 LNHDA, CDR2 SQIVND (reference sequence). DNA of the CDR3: TGTGCCAGTAGTATAGATCCGGGAGGGTATGACAATGAGCAGTTCTTC. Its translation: CASSIDPGGYDNEQFF.

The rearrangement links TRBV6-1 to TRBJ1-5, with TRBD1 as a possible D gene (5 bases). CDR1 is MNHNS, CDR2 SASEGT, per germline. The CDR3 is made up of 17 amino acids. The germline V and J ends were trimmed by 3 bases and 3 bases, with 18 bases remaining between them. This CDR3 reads CASSEGVRGRDNQPQHF. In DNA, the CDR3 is TGTGCCAGCAGTGAGGGGGTAAGGGGTCGGGACAATCAGCCCCAGCATTTT.

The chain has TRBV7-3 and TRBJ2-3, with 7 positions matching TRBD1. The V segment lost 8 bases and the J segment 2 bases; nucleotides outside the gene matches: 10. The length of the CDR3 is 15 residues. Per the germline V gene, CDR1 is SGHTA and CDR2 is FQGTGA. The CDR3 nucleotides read TGTGCCAGCCGACTAACCGGGACAGCCACAGATACGCAGTATTTT. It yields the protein CASRLTGTATDTQYF.

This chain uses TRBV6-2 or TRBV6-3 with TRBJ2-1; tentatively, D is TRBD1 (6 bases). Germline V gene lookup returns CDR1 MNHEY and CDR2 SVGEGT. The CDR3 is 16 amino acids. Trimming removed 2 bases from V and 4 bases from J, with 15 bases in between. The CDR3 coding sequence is TGTGCCAGCAGTTACCGTCCAGGACAGTCATACAATGAGCAGTTCTTC. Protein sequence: CASSYRPGQSYNEQFF.

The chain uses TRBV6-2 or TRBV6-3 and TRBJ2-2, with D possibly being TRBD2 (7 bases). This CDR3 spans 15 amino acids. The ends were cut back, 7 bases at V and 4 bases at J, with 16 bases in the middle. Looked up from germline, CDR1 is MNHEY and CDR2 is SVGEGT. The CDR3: CASTPMGGLTGELFF. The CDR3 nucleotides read TGTGCCAGCACCCCTATGGGGGGGCTCACCGGGGAGCTGTTTTTT.

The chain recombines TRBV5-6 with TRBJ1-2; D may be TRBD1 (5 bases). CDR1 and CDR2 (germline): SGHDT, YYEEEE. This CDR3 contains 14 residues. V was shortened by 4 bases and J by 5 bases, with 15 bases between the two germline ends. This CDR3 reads CASSLSGGLYGYTF. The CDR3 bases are TGTGCCAGCAGCCTGTCGGGGGGTTTATATGGCTACACCTTC.

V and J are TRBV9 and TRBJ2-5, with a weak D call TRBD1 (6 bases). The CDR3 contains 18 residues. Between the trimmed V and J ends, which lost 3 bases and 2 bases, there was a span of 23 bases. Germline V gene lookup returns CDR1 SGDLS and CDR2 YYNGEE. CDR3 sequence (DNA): TGTGCCAGCAGCGGAGGCCCCGATGACAGGACCCTACAAGAGACCCAGTACTTC. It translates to CASSGGPDDRTLQETQYF.

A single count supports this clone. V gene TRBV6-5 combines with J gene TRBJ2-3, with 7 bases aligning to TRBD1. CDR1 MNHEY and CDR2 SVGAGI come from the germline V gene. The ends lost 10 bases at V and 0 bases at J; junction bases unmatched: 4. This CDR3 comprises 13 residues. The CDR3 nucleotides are TGTGCCATAGGACAGGTCAGCACAGATACGCAGTATTTT. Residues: CAIGQVSTDTQYF.

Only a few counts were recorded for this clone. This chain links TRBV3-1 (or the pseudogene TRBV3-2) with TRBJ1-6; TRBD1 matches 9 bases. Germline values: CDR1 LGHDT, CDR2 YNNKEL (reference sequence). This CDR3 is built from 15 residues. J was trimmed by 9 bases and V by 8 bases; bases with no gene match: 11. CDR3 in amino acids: CASRLQGATGSPLHF. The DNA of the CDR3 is TGTGCCAGCCGACTACAGGGGGCCACAGGTTCACCCCTCCACTTT.

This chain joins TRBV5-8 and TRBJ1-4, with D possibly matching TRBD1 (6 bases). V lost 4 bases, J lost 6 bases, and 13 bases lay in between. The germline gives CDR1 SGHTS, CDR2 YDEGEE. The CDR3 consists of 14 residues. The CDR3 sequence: CASSARTVHEKLFF. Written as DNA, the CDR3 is TGTGCCAGCAGCGCAAGGACAGTTCATGAAAAACTGTTTTTT.

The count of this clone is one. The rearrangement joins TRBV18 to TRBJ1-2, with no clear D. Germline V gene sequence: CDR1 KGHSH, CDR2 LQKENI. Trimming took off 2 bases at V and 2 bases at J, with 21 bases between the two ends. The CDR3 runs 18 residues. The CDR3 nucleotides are TGTGCCAGCTCACCATCAACCGGGTCGACGAACCTAAACTATGGCTACACCTTC. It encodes CASSPSTGSTNLNYGYTF.

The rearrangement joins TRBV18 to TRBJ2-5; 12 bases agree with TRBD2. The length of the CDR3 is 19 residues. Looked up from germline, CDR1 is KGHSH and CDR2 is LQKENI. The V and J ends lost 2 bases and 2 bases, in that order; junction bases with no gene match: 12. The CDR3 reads CASSPASRLAGATQETQYF. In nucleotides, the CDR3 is TGTGCCAGCTCACCAGCGTCGAGACTAGCGGGAGCAACTCAAGAGACCCAGTACTTC.

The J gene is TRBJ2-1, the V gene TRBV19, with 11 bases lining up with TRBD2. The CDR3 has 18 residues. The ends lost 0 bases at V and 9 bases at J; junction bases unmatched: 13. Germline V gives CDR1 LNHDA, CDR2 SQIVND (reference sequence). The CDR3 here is CASSIDNRLAGGQGEQFF. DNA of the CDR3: TGTGCCAGTAGTATAGATAATAGGCTAGCGGGGGGCCAGGGTGAGCAGTTCTTC. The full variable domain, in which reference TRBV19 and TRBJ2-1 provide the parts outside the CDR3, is DGGITQSPKYLFRKEGQNVTLSCEQNLNHDAMYWYRQDPGQGLRLIYYSQIVNDFQKGDIAEGYSVSREKKESFPLTVTSAQKNPTAFYLCASSIDNRLAGGQGEQFFGPGTRLTVL.

In DNA form, the CDR3 reads TGTGCCAGCAGTTCTACCTTCGCGGGGGGAACAGATACGCAGTATTTT. This encodes CASSSTFAGGTDTQYF. The chain joins TRBV6-2 or TRBV6-3 to TRBJ2-3, with 8 bases fitting TRBD2. J gave up 3 bases and V 4 bases, and 9 bases lay outside the gene matches. This CDR3 is built from 16 residues. CDR1 and CDR2 from the germline V gene are MNHEY and SVGEGT.